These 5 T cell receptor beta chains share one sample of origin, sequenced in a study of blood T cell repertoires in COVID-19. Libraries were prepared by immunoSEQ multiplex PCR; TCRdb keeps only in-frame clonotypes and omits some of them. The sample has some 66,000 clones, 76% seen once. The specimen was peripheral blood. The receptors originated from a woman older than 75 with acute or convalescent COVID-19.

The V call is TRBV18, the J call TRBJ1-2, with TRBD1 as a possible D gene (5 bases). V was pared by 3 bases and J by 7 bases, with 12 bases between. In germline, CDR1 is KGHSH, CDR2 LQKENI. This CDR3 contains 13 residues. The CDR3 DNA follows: TGTGCCAGCTCACCCAGCGAAAGGGGTGGCTACACCTTC. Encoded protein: CASSPSERGGYTF.

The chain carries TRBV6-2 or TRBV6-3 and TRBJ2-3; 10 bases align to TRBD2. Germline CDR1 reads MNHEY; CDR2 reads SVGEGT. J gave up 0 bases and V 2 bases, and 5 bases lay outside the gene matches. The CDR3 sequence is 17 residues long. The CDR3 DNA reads TGTGCCAGCAGTTACAGGACTAGCGGATTCAGCACAGATACGCAGTATTTT. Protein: CASSYRTSGFSTDTQYF.

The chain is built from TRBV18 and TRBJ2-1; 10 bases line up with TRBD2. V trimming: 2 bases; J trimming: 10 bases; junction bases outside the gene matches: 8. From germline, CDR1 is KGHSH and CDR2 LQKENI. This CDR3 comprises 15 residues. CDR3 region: CASSPSASGRKEQFF. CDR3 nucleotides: TGTGCCAGCTCACCATCTGCTAGCGGGAGAAAGGAGCAGTTCTTC.

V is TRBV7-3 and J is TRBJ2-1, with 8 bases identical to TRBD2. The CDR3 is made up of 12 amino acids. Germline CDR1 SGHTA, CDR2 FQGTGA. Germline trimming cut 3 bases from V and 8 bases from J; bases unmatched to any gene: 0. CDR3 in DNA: TGTGCCAGCAGCTTCGGGGGGGATGAGCAGTTCTTC. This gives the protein CASSFGGDEQFF.

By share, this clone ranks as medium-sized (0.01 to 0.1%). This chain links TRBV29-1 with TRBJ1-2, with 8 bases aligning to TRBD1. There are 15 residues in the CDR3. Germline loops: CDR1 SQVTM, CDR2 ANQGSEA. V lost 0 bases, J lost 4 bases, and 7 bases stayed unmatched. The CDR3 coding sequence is TGCAGCGTTGAAGATCAGGACAGGGCAGGCTATGGCTACACCTTC. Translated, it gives CSVEDQDRAGYGYTF.